Presented here are 20 T cell receptor beta chains from one specimen sequenced in a study of spatial heterogeneity in lung cancer. Stated time point: sample taken at primary tumor resection. The study sequenced unsorted whole RNA from tumor, nontumor lung or frozen PBMC. TCRdb recomputed calls from the 5' RACE reads with MiXCR, one row per CDR3 protein. The sample consists of over 9,500 distinct CDR3 sequences, around 3.5% of them appearing once. The sample in question was PBMCs, obtained at surgery. All receptors derive from a female donor with early-stage non-small cell lung cancer.

The sample holds many counts of this clonotype. For a library built for alpha chains, this beta chain is a stray read; little rests on its size. The chain couples TRBV6-1 to TRBJ1-5; the D is unclear. From germline, CDR1 is MNHNS and CDR2 SASEGT. CDR3 length: 12 residues. Trimming cost V 4 bases and J 3 bases, with 4 bases left between them. This chain's CDR3 is CASSVVNQPQHF. The CDR3 bases are TGTGCCAGCAGTGTGGTCAATCAGCCCCAGCATTTT.

For this clonotype: The library was prepared for alpha chains; this beta chain is a stray read, so its frequency means little. The chain recombines TRBV5-4 with TRBJ1-2; D possibly corresponds to TRBD1 (5 bases). The CDR3 covers 15 residues. Trimming removed 4 bases from V and 3 bases from J, with 16 bases in between. Germline V gives CDR1 SGHNT, CDR2 YYREEE (reference sequence). CDR3 residues: CASSARGKGDYGYTF. CDR3 sequence (DNA): TGTGCCAGCAGCGCGAGAGGGAAAGGGGACTATGGCTACACCTTC. Using reference TRBV5-4 and TRBJ1-2 for the parts outside the CDR3, the full variable domain is ETGVTQSPTHLIKTRGQQVTLRCSSQSGHNTVSWYQQALGQGPQFIFQYYREEENGRGNFPPRFSGLQFPNYSSELNVNALELDDSALYLCASSARGKGDYGYTFGSGTRLTVV.

This clonotype came up many times. Found in a library prepared for alpha chains, this beta chain is an off-target read, and its abundance has little meaning. V and J are TRBV12-3 or TRBV12-4 and TRBJ2-2, with 12 bases lining up with TRBD2. There are 17 residues in the CDR3. V shed 4 bases, J shed 3 bases, and the junction held 6 bases outside the gene matches. The CDR3 DNA reads as TGTGCCAGCAGTTCCCCCCGACTAGCGGGAGACACCGGGGAGCTGTTTTTT. Translated: CASSSPRLAGDTGELFF.

This clonotype was seen only a few times. As an off-target read in a library built for alpha chains, this beta chain has a frequency of little significance. The J gene is TRBJ2-3, the V gene TRBV20-1; 13 bases agree with TRBD2. Germline CDR1 is DFQATT and CDR2 is SNEGSKA (reference sequence). The CDR3 consists of 18 residues. The trim removed 3 bases at V and 4 bases at J, leaving 13 bases unmatched. Here the CDR3 DNA reads TGCAGTGCTAGCGGGACTAGCGGGACGGGGGGGCTGGCAGATACGCAGTATTTT. This codes for CSASGTSGTGGLADTQYF.

This clonotype has at least ten counts. As an off-target read in a library built for alpha chains, this beta chain has a frequency of little significance. This sequence joins TRBV5-1 and TRBJ2-7; D gene ambiguous. CDR3 size: 14 residues. Germline CDR1 and CDR2: SGHRS and YFSETQ. With 5 bases removed from V and 3 bases from J, the gap between germline ends came to 15 bases. In nucleotides, the CDR3 is TGCGCCAGCAGGAAGGACGCGGAAAGCTACGAGCAGTACTTC. Translation gives CASRKDAESYEQYF.

The sample holds many counts of this clonotype. Because this beta chain is a stray read in a library intended to capture alpha chains, its abundance should not be given much weight. This sequence joins TRBV20-1 and TRBJ1-6; D perhaps matches TRBD1 (6 bases). The germline gives CDR1 DFQATT, CDR2 SNEGSKA (reference sequence). CDR3 size: 16 residues. V lost 5 bases, J lost 2 bases, and 16 bases lay in between. The CDR3 reads CSAWGAGSPYNSPLHF. The CDR3 region has the DNA TGCAGTGCTTGGGGGGCGGGGTCCCCCTATAATTCACCCCTCCACTTT.

This clonotype was seen ten or more times. This beta chain lies outside the target of a library built for alpha chains; its clone size means little. This chain uses TRBV19 with TRBJ2-7; the D gene is possibly TRBD1 (5 bases). Germline V gene sequence: CDR1 LNHDA, CDR2 SQIVND (reference sequence). V shed 3 bases and J shed 2 bases, with 14 bases lying between them. This CDR3 has 15 residues. DNA of the CDR3: TGTGCCAGTAGTATTCGAGAAGACAGTGCCTACGAGCAGTACTTC. It specifies CASSIREDSAYEQYF.

Ten or more counts support this clonotype. Because this beta chain is a stray read in a library intended to capture alpha chains, its abundance should not be given much weight. This sequence joins TRBV6-5 and TRBJ2-3; D remains unclear. V was cut by 4 bases and J by 4 bases, with 15 bases left in between. This CDR3 is built from 15 residues. Germline lookup yields CDR1 MNHEY and CDR2 SVGAGI. Written as DNA, the CDR3 is TGTGCCAGCAGTTCAATCCGCCTACGACCAGATACGCAGTATTTT. As protein: CASSSIRLRPDTQYF.

This clonotype was recorded at least ten times. The library was built for alpha chains, so this beta chain is an off-target read and its size means little. The chain combines TRBV6-5 with TRBJ2-1; the match to TRBD1 covers 7 bases. Germline CDR1 is MNHEY and CDR2 is SVGAGI. CDR3 length: 16 residues. V shed 0 bases, J shed 0 bases, and the junction held 2 bases outside the gene matches. CDR3 nucleotides: TGTGCCAGCAGTTACTCGGGACAGATCTCCTACAATGAGCAGTTCTTC. Translated, it gives CASSYSGQISYNEQFF.

This clonotype was counted at least ten times. For a library built for alpha chains, this beta chain is a stray read; little rests on its size. The gene calls are TRBV5-4 and TRBJ2-4; perhaps TRBD1 as D (5 bases). The length of the CDR3 is 12 residues. Trimming shortened V by 4 bases and J by 8 bases, and 10 bases separated the two germline ends. Germline V gene sequence: CDR1 SGHNT, CDR2 YYREEE (reference sequence). The CDR3 region is CASSNRSDIQYF. In nucleotides, the CDR3 is TGTGCCAGCAGCAACAGGAGTGACATTCAGTACTTC.

This clonotype has a count of ten or more. The size of this beta chain means little, since it is a stray read in a library made for alpha chains. The V and J genes are TRBV20-1 and TRBJ2-7, with D possibly being TRBD2 (5 bases). V shed 1 base and J shed 3 bases, with 10 bases lying between them. Germline CDR1 DFQATT, CDR2 SNEGSKA (reference sequence). The CDR3 sequence is 13 residues long. The DNA of the CDR3 is TGCAGTGCTAGAGTCGCTAGCCGCTACGAGCAGTACTTC. It codes for CSARVASRYEQYF.

This clonotype was counted ten times or more. This beta chain is a stray sequence in a library constructed for alpha chains; its clone size is not meaningful. The chain links TRBV7-8 to TRBJ2-7, with 7 bases identical to TRBD1. The CDR3 is 17 residues long. Germline V gene sequence: CDR1 SGHVS, CDR2 FQNEAQ. The V gene end was trimmed by 3 bases and the J gene end by 4 bases; junction bases not matched to a gene: 15. The CDR3 is CASSFGQVLVRSYEQYF. The CDR3 DNA sequence: TGTGCCAGCAGCTTCGGACAGGTGTTAGTACGGTCGTACGAGCAGTACTTC. Combining the CDR3 with reference TRBV7-8 and TRBJ2-7 gives the whole variable domain GAGVSQSPRYKVAKRGQDVALRCDPISGHVSLFWYQQALGQGPEFLTYFQNEAQLDKSGLPSDRFFAERPEGSVSTLKIQRTQQEDSAVYLCASSFGQVLVRSYEQYFGPGTRLTVT.

This clonotype was recorded many times. Within a library made for alpha chains, this beta chain is off target, and its count is uninformative. This sequence joins TRBV5-1 and TRBJ2-2; 14 nucleotides agree with TRBD2. Germline V gene sequence: CDR1 SGHRS, CDR2 YFSETQ. There are 17 residues in the CDR3. With 4 bases clipped from V and 6 bases from J, the junction kept 8 bases outside the gene matches. The CDR3 nucleotides read TGCGCCAGCAGCGCGGGACTAGCGGGGGCCAATGCCGGGGAGCTGTTTTTT. Its translation: CASSAGLAGANAGELFF.

This clonotype was observed a few times. This beta chain is an unintended read in a library built for alpha chains; its size means little. The chain links TRBV12-3 or TRBV12-4 to TRBJ2-3, with D tentatively TRBD2 (5 bases). V lost 6 bases to trimming and J lost 0 bases, with 10 bases between them. The CDR3 length is 14 residues. The DNA for the CDR3 is TGTGCCAGCAGCGGGGATGGAAGCACAGATACGCAGTATTTT. Translating gives CASSGDGSTDTQYF.

Note on this clonotype: The library was designed around alpha chains, so this beta chain is a stray read whose abundance carries little weight. The genes are TRBV5-4 and TRBJ2-7, with D possibly TRBD1 on 6 matching bases. The CDR3 spans 13 residues. The germline gives CDR1 SGHNT, CDR2 YYREEE (reference sequence). V was trimmed by 1 base and J by 1 base, leaving 6 bases between them. The CDR3 coding sequence is TGTGCCAGCAGCTTGCAGGGGTCCTACGAGCAGTACTTC. Translating it yields CASSLQGSYEQYF.

About this clonotype itself: The library was designed around alpha chains, so this beta chain is a stray read whose abundance carries little weight. This sequence joins TRBV11-2 and TRBJ2-5, with 11 bases fitting TRBD2. The CDR3 has 17 amino acids. From germline, CDR1 is SGHAT and CDR2 FQNNGV. The V and J ends lost 5 bases and 1 base, in that order; junction bases with no gene match: 9. This chain's CDR3 is CASSPGGTSGSQETQYF. The CDR3 bases are TGTGCCAGCAGCCCGGGTGGAACTAGCGGGAGCCAAGAGACCCAGTACTTC.

This clonotype has ten or more counts. This beta chain appears as a stray read in a library generated for alpha chains; its size is not informative. The J gene is TRBJ2-2, the V gene TRBV4-2; D call uncertain. The CDR3 loop spans 16 amino acids. CDR1 and CDR2 from the germline V gene are LGHNA and YNFKEQ. Trimming pared 0 bases from V and 3 bases from J, leaving 11 bases between. In DNA, the CDR3 is TGTGCCAGCAGCCAAGATGGAGACTCCTACACCGGGGAGCTGTTTTTT. Translated, it gives CASSQDGDSYTGELFF.

This clonotype was recorded many times. Within a library made for alpha chains, this beta chain is off target, and its count is uninformative. The DNA of the CDR3 is TGTGCCAGCAGCCGCTTTCCGAAGGGGGACTATGGCTACACCTTC. Encoded protein: CASSRFPKGDYGYTF. V and J are TRBV4-2 and TRBJ1-2; D is possibly TRBD1 (6 bases). Trimming shortened V by 4 bases and J by 3 bases, and 15 bases separated the two germline ends. CDR1 and CDR2 from the germline V gene are LGHNA and YNFKEQ. The CDR3 runs 15 residues.

In this sample, this clonotype turned up many times. Since it is a stray read in a library aimed at alpha chains, this beta chain has a size that is not meaningful. The rearrangement uses TRBV2 and TRBJ2-7; 9 bases align to TRBD1. The germline CDR1 and CDR2 sequences are SNHLY and FYNNEI. The CDR3 has 16 amino acids. J gave up 1 base and V 6 bases, and 10 bases lay outside the gene matches. The CDR3 DNA follows: TGTGCCAGCAGACCCTTCGGACAGGGGCGATCCTACGAGCAGTACTTC. Protein: CASRPFGQGRSYEQYF.

With respect to this clonotype: Since it is a stray read in a library aimed at alpha chains, this beta chain has a size that is not meaningful. V gene TRBV5-4 combines with J gene TRBJ2-7; TRBD2 is a possible D gene (6 bases). V lost 3 bases and J 4 bases, leaving 14 bases between the germline ends. Looked up from germline, CDR1 is SGHNT and CDR2 is YYREEE (reference sequence). CDR3 length equals 14 residues. CDR3 residues: CASSSGTLTYEQYF. The CDR3 DNA follows: TGTGCCAGCAGCTCCGGGACTCTTACGTACGAGCAGTACTTC. Using reference TRBV5-4 and TRBJ2-7 for the parts outside the CDR3, the full variable domain is ETGVTQSPTHLIKTRGQQVTLRCSSQSGHNTVSWYQQALGQGPQFIFQYYREEENGRGNFPPRFSGLQFPNYSSELNVNALELDDSALYLCASSSGTLTYEQYFGPGTRLTVT.